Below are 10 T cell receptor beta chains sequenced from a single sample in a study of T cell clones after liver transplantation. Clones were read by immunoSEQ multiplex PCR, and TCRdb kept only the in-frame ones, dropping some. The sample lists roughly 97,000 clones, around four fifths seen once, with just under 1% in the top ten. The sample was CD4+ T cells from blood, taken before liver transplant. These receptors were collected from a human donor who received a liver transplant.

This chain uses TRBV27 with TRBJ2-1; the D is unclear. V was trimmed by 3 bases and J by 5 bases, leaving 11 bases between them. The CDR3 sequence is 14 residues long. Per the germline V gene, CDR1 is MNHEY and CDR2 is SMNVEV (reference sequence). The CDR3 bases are TGTGCCAGCAGTTTGCTAGGATGGAACAATGAGCAGTTCTTC. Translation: CASSLLGWNNEQFF.

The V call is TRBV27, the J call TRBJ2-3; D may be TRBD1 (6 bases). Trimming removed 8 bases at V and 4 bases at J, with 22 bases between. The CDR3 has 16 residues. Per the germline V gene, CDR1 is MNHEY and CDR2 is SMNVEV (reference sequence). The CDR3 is CASAFPSGGGADTQYF. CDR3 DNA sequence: TGTGCCAGCGCCTTCCCGTCTGGGGGCGGTGCAGATACGCAGTATTTT.

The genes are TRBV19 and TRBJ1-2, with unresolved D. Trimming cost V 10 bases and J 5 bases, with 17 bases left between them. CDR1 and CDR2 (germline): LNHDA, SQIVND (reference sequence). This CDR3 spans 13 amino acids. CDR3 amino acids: CATLSTRPYGYTF. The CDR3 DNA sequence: TGTGCCACCTTAAGTACCCGTCCTTATGGCTACACCTTC. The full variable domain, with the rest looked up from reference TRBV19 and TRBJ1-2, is DGGITQSPKYLFRKEGQNVTLSCEQNLNHDAMYWYRQDPGQGLRLIYYSQIVNDFQKGDIAEGYSVSREKKESFPLTVTSAQKNPTAFYLCATLSTRPYGYTFGSGTRLTVV.

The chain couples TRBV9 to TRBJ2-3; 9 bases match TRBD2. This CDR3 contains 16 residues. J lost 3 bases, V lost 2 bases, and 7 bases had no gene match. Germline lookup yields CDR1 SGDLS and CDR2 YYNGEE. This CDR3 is CASSVAGGPGTDTQYF. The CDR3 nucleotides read TGTGCCAGCAGCGTCGCGGGGGGGCCCGGGACAGATACGCAGTATTTT.

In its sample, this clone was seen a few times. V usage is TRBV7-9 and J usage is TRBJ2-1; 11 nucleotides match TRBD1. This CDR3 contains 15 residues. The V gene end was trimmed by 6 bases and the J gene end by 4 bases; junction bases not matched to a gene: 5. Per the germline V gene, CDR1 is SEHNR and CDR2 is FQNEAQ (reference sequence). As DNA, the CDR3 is TGTGCCAGCAGGCAGGACAGGGGGCCGTACAATGAGCAGTTCTTC. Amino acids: CASRQDRGPYNEQFF.

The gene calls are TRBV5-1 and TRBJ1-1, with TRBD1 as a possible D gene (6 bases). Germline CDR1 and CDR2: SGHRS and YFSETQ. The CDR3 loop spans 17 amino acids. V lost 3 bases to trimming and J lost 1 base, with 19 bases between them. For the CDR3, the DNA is TGCGCCAGCAGCTCTCGACGGCCGGACAGATGGAACACTGAAGCTTTCTTT. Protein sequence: CASSSRRPDRWNTEAFF.

The CDR3 region has the DNA TGTGCCACCACCCCGGACAGGGGGGAGACCCAGTACTTC. It translates to CATTPDRGETQYF. The rearrangement joins TRBV15 to TRBJ2-5, with 10 bases identical to TRBD1. The trim removed 7 bases at V and 5 bases at J, leaving 4 bases unmatched. Germline V CDR1 and CDR2: LNHNV, YYDKDF (reference sequence). This CDR3 spans 13 amino acids.

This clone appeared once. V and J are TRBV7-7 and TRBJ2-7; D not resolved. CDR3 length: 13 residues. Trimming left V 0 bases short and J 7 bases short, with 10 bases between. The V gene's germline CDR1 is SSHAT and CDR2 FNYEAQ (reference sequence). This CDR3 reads CASSLALGWEQYF. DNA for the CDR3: TGTGCCAGCAGCTTAGCCCTAGGGTGGGAGCAGTACTTC.

The CDR3 nucleotides are TGCGCCAGCAGCTTGGCTAGCGGGGGGAGTTTAAACACAGATACGCAGTATTTT. Its translation: CASSLASGGSLNTDTQYF. The gene calls are TRBV5-1 and TRBJ2-3; 11 nucleotides align to TRBD2. Germline V gene data show CDR1 as SGHRS and CDR2 as YFSETQ. Trimming at V came to 0 bases and at J to 2 bases, leaving 8 bases not matched to a gene. The CDR3 covers 18 residues.

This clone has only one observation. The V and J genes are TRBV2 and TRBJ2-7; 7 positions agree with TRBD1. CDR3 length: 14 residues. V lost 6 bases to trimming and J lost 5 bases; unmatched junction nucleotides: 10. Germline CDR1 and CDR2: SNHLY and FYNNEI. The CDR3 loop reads CASSVDRVHHEQYF. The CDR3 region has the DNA TGTGCCAGCAGCGTCGACAGGGTACACCACGAGCAGTACTTC.